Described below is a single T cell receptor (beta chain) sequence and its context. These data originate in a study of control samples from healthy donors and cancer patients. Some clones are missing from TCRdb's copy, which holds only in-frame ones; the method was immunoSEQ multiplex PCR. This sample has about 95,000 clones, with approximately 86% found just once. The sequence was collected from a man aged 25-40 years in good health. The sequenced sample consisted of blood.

This chain's CDR3 is CASSQANSVGYGYTF. CDR3 nucleotides: TGTGCCAGCAGCCAAGCTAACAGTGTCGGATATGGCTACACCTTC. The J gene is TRBJ1-2, the V gene TRBV4-2, with D unclear. This CDR3 is built from 15 residues. Germline CDR1 LGHNA, CDR2 YNFKEQ. With 1 base removed from V and 5 bases from J, the gap between germline ends came to 14 bases.